This entry lists 20 T cell receptor beta chains sequenced from one sample in a study of T cells in Graves' hyperthyroidism and ophthalmopathy (dated by TCRdb to between 2018 and 2020). The library relied on multiplex PCR. Sequencing took place on an Illumina HiSeq 2000. Amplification of TCR beta CDR3 regions was carried out from RNA transcripts. The TCR CDR3 was subjected to a first round of RT-PCR using the HTBI primer set and the Qiagen OneStep RT-PCR kit. TCRdb's own reprocessing of the public reads used fastp at Q25 and MiXCR and kept productive beta chains. Every distinct CDR3 protein forms one entry, paired with its most common genes and DNA. Within this sample are hundreds of thousands of distinct CDR3 sequences, with less than 30% of them counted one time only. About a quarter of the sample is taken by the ten largest. Sequencing was carried out using blood. All receptors derive from a man aged 35-49 years with Graves' hyperthyroidism that later progressed to Graves' ophthalmopathy.

Concerning this clonotype: A much larger clone differs from this one at a single base, so this may be a read error. This chain connects TRBV7-2 to TRBJ1-5; D unclear. Trimming cost V 1 base and J 3 bases, with 10 bases left between them. The CDR3 loop spans 15 amino acids. Germline CDR1 is SGHTA and CDR2 is FQGNSA. DNA for the CDR3: TGTACCAGCAGCTTAGGGTCAGCGATCAATCAGCCCCAGCATTTT. Its translation is CTSSLGSAINQPQHF.

This clonotype was detected many times. The CDR3: CASSVAGLPQETQYF. The DNA for the CDR3 is TGTGCCAGCAGCGTAGCAGGGCTACCCCAAGAGACCCAGTACTTC. The chain links TRBV9 to TRBJ2-5; D is perhaps TRBD1 (5 bases). CDR1 is SGDLS and CDR2 is YYNGEE in the germline V gene. This CDR3 is built from 15 residues. V lost 0 bases and J 1 base, leaving 10 bases between the germline ends.

The sample holds many counts of this clonotype. The chain couples TRBV20-1 to TRBJ2-4; 10 nucleotides match TRBD2. This CDR3 region has 16 residues. Germline values: CDR1 DFQATT, CDR2 SNEGSKA (reference sequence). The V and J ends lost 2 bases and 1 base, in that order; junction bases with no gene match: 5. CDR3 amino acids: CSARLAGDEAKNIQYF. DNA for the CDR3: TGCAGTGCTAGACTAGCGGGAGACGAGGCCAAAAACATTCAGTACTTC.

This clonotype appeared many times. This chain links TRBV15 with TRBJ2-7; D not resolved. The CDR3 loop spans 13 amino acids. The germline V gene encodes CDR1 LNHNV and CDR2 YYDKDF (reference sequence). The V end was cut by 0 bases, the J end by 5 bases, with 8 bases between. The CDR3 loop reads CATSRDLLDEQYF. The CDR3, as DNA: TGTGCCACCAGCAGAGATCTTTTGGACGAGCAGTACTTC.

This clonotype was seen many times. The chain recombines TRBV20-1 with TRBJ2-5; D assignment may be TRBD1 or TRBD2 (5 bases each). This CDR3 has 13 amino acids. V gave up 2 bases and J gave up 2 bases, with 9 bases separating them. Germline assignment: CDR1 DFQATT and CDR2 SNEGSKA (reference sequence). This chain's CDR3 is CSARWDGQETQYF. The CDR3 DNA is TGCAGTGCTAGATGGGACGGACAAGAGACCCAGTACTTC.

This chain connects TRBV11-2 to TRBJ2-7, with TRBD2 as a possible D gene (6 bases). Germline V gives CDR1 SGHAT, CDR2 FQNNGV. This CDR3 is 16 amino acids long. V lost 2 bases, J lost 7 bases, and 21 bases lay in between. In DNA, the CDR3 is TGTGCCAGCAGCTTAAGAGGTGGCGGGGCTTTTTTTGAGCAGTACTTC. It specifies CASSLRGGGAFFEQYF.

This clonotype was observed at least ten times. The chain links TRBV7-6 to TRBJ1-2; 8 nucleotides match TRBD1. The CDR3 sequence is 14 residues long. Germline CDR1 is SGHVS and CDR2 is FNYEAQ. V was pared by 1 base and J by 7 bases, with 5 bases of the junction left unmatched. CDR3 nucleotide sequence: TGTGCCAGCAGCTTAGGGACAGGGTCGTCTGGCTACACCTTC. Its translation: CASSLGTGSSGYTF.

This clonotype appeared many times. This chain joins TRBV11-2 and TRBJ2-7, with a weak D call TRBD1 (6 bases). Per germline, CDR1 SGHAT and CDR2 FQNNGV. CDR3 length: 16 amino acids. The V end was cut by 3 bases, the J end by 2 bases, with 17 bases between. CDR3 nucleotide sequence: TGTGCCAGCAGCTTGGGTAGTTCGGCAGGGGCCTACGAGCAGTACTTC. It codes for CASSLGSSAGAYEQYF.

This clonotype was found many times. The chain joins TRBV29-1 to TRBJ1-2; D is ambiguous. CDR3 size: 12 residues. Trimming pared 7 bases from V and 4 bases from J, leaving 13 bases between. Germline V gene data show CDR1 as SQVTM and CDR2 as ANQGSEA. As DNA, the CDR3 is TGCAGCGCCCCCTGGCCAGGCTATGGCTACACCTTC. As protein: CSAPWPGYGYTF. The entire variable domain, with the rest obtained from reference TRBV29-1 and TRBJ1-2, is as follows: SAVISQKPSRDICQRGTSLTIQCQVDSQVTMMFWYRQQPGQSLTLIATANQGSEATYESGFVIDKFPISRPNLTFSTLTVSNMSPEDSSIYLCSAPWPGYGYTFGSGTRLTVV.

This clonotype was observed many times. The chain carries TRBV24-1 and TRBJ2-7, with TRBD1 matching 7 bases. The V and J ends lost 0 bases and 2 bases, in that order; junction bases with no gene match: 12. In germline, CDR1 is KGHDR, CDR2 SFDVKD. The CDR3 sequence is 18 residues long. The chain's CDR3 is CATSDLHKDRDRTYEQYF. CDR3 in DNA: TGTGCCACCAGTGATTTGCATAAGGACCGGGACAGAACCTACGAGCAGTACTTC.

The chain uses TRBV6-1 and TRBJ2-7; D remains ambiguous. Deletions cut 6 bases from V and 6 bases from J, with 12 bases between. Germline CDR1 is MNHNS and CDR2 is SASEGT. The CDR3 spans 12 residues. CDR3 in DNA: TGTGCCAGCAGAGAGCTGGGCGGCGAGCAGTACTTC. It translates to CASRELGGEQYF.

This clonotype has at least ten counts. The chain combines TRBV5-1 with TRBJ1-1; D not resolved. This CDR3 region has 15 residues. Trimming cost V 3 bases and J 3 bases, with 15 bases left between them. Germline CDR1 and CDR2: SGHRS and YFSETQ. CDR3 in DNA: TGCGCCAGCAGCTCCACCGCTGTGAAACACACTGAAGCTTTCTTT. The encoded protein is CASSSTAVKHTEAFF.

The chain employs TRBV12-3 or TRBV12-4 and TRBJ2-2; TRBD1 agrees at 7 bases. J lost 2 bases, V lost 7 bases, and 7 bases had no gene match. CDR3 length equals 15 residues. CDR3 in amino acids: CASNNRDRNTGELFF. The DNA of the CDR3 is TGTGCCAGCAACAACCGGGACAGAAACACCGGGGAGCTGTTTTTT.

This clonotype appeared many times. In nucleotides, the CDR3 is TGTGCCAGCTGGAGACAGGGTCAAGAGACCCAGTACTTC. Its protein is CASWRQGQETQYF. The chain couples TRBV28 to TRBJ2-5, with TRBD1 matching over 7 bases. J gave up 2 bases and V 8 bases, and 5 bases lay outside the gene matches. This CDR3 spans 13 amino acids. From germline, CDR1 is MDHEN and CDR2 SYDVKM.

This clonotype was seen a few times. The J gene is TRBJ2-7, the V gene TRBV3-1; D gene ambiguous. Germline V gives CDR1 LGHDT, CDR2 YNNKEL (reference sequence). The CDR3 extends over 14 amino acids. Deletions cut 0 bases from V and 6 bases from J, with 12 bases between. The CDR3 here is CASSQDAQSFEQYF. As DNA, the CDR3 is TGTGCCAGCAGCCAAGACGCTCAGAGTTTCGAGCAGTACTTC.

This clonotype was found many times. CDR3: CASSDLFRGYNQPQHF. The CDR3 region has the DNA TGTGCCAGCAGTGACCTTTTCAGGGGATATAATCAGCCCCAGCATTTT. This sequence joins TRBV6-4 and TRBJ1-5; D perhaps matches TRBD1 (6 bases). Trimming removed 2 bases from V and 4 bases from J, with 15 bases in between. This CDR3 is built from 16 residues. Germline-derived CDR1 and CDR2 are MRHNA and SNTAGT.

This clonotype was observed many times. The chain employs TRBV30 and TRBJ1-1; D not certain. Trimming cost V 5 bases and J 1 base, with 11 bases left between them. The CDR3 consists of 13 residues. CDR1 is GTSNPN and CDR2 is SVGIG in the germline V gene (reference sequence). CDR3 in amino acids: CAWDRFQNTEAFF. The CDR3 DNA follows: TGTGCCTGGGATCGATTCCAGAACACTGAAGCTTTCTTT.

This clonotype was observed at least ten times. The rearrangement links TRBV19 to TRBJ1-1; the D is unclear. V lost 10 bases, J lost 1 base, and 4 bases lay in between. This CDR3 has 10 amino acids. The germline V gene has CDR1 LNHDA and CDR2 SQIVND (reference sequence). CDR3 loop: CATQNTEAFF. CDR3 sequence (DNA): TGTGCCACCCAGAACACTGAAGCTTTCTTT. Supplemented by reference TRBV19 and TRBJ1-1, the full variable domain reads DGGITQSPKYLFRKEGQNVTLSCEQNLNHDAMYWYRQDPGQGLRLIYYSQIVNDFQKGDIAEGYSVSREKKESFPLTVTSAQKNPTAFYLCATQNTEAFFGQGTRLTVV.

This clonotype was recorded many times. In DNA, the CDR3 is TGCGCCAGCAGCCAAGGGGACAGGATACAGCCCCAGCATTTT. Amino acid sequence: CASSQGDRIQPQHF. The chain uses TRBV4-1 and TRBJ1-5; TRBD1 agrees at 8 bases. The germline V gene encodes CDR1 MGHRA and CDR2 YSYEKL. The CDR3 covers 14 residues. The trim removed 1 base at V and 7 bases at J, leaving 3 bases unmatched.

This clonotype appeared many times. V usage is TRBV6-5 and J usage is TRBJ1-2; D is unclear. Germline values: CDR1 MNHEY, CDR2 SVGAGI. The CDR3 consists of 15 residues. The ends were cut back, 0 bases at V and 6 bases at J, with 14 bases in the middle. The CDR3 region has the DNA TGTGCCAGCAGTTACTCGTTTGCGGCGGCGGATGGCTACACCTTC. Translation gives CASSYSFAAADGYTF.